The 22 T cell receptor beta chains listed next were all sequenced from one sample in a study of cytomegalovirus exposure and HLA in healthy donors. The PCR ran on 60 Vbeta and 13 Jbeta primers. Data came from immunoSEQ multiplex PCR; TCRdb stores just in-frame clones and leaves some out. This sample has around 170,000 clones, with approximately 80% found just once. Sequenced sample: PBMCs. All receptors come from a woman under 30 in good health and CMV-seronegative.

The rearrangement links TRBV15 to TRBJ1-1, with TRBD1 as a possible D gene (6 bases). In germline, CDR1 is LNHNV, CDR2 YYDKDF (reference sequence). The CDR3 is 17 amino acids. The V gene lost 2 bases and the J gene lost 5 bases, with 21 bases spanning the gap. The CDR3 loop is CATSRTTGTRLTTEAFF. In DNA form, the CDR3 reads TGTGCCACCAGCAGAACGACAGGAACTAGATTGACGACTGAAGCTTTCTTT. Looking up the rest from reference TRBV15 and TRBJ1-1 gives the full variable domain: DAMVIQNPRYQVTQFGKPVTLSCSQTLNHNVMYWYQQKSSQAPKLLFHYYDKDFNNEADTPDNFQSRRPNTSFCFLDIRSPGLGDTAMYLCATSRTTGTRLTTEAFFGQGTRLTVV.

The chain's CDR3 is CASTITGSQPQHF. The CDR3 DNA reads TGTGCCAGCACCATAACAGGGTCTCAGCCCCAGCATTTT. This chain joins TRBV6-1 and TRBJ1-5; a weak D match, TRBD1 (6 bases). The germline V gene has CDR1 MNHNS and CDR2 SASEGT. CDR3 size: 13 residues. V gave up 7 bases and J gave up 6 bases, with 13 bases separating them.

The chain carries TRBV19 and TRBJ1-2; 8 bases are shared with TRBD1. Germline CDR1 LNHDA, CDR2 SQIVND (reference sequence). V gave up 4 bases and J gave up 7 bases; unmatched junction bases: 5. This CDR3 comprises 13 residues. CDR3 sequence: CASSTDRDGGYTF. In DNA form, the CDR3 reads TGTGCCAGTAGTACGGACAGGGATGGTGGCTACACCTTC.

This rearrangement joins TRBV7-6 to TRBJ1-5; 8 bases are shared with TRBD1. The germline V gene encodes CDR1 SGHVS and CDR2 FNYEAQ. The V segment lost 5 bases and the J segment 7 bases; nucleotides outside the gene matches: 7. The CDR3 length is 14 residues. This CDR3 is CASSPDRVSQPQHF. CDR3 nucleotide sequence: TGTGCCAGCAGCCCGGACAGGGTCAGCCAGCCCCAGCATTTT.

V gene TRBV13 combines with J gene TRBJ1-1; D possibly corresponds to TRBD1 (5 bases). The V gene lost 1 base and the J gene lost 0 bases, with 9 bases spanning the gap. There are 15 residues in the CDR3. Germline CDR1 reads PRHDT; CDR2 reads FYEKMQ (reference sequence). This CDR3 reads CASSLDGGLNTEAFF. The CDR3 DNA reads as TGTGCCAGCAGCTTAGACGGGGGTCTGAACACTGAAGCTTTCTTT.

The chain combines TRBV6-6 with TRBJ1-2; 9 nucleotides match TRBD1. The CDR3 totals 15 residues. V was pared by 2 bases and J by 4 bases, with 5 bases of the junction left unmatched. The germline V gene encodes CDR1 MNHNY and CDR2 SVGAGI (reference sequence). The CDR3 DNA reads as TGTGCCAGCAGTTACGAGACAGGGGGGCCCTATGGCTACACCTTC. As protein: CASSYETGGPYGYTF.

This rearrangement joins TRBV2 to TRBJ1-4; 7 bases map to TRBD1. The CDR3 totals 15 residues. Germline V gene lookup returns CDR1 SNHLY and CDR2 FYNNEI. The V and J ends lost 1 base and 5 bases, in that order; junction bases with no gene match: 4. This CDR3 is CASSEVGTANEKLFF. The DNA for the CDR3 is TGTGCCAGCAGTGAAGTTGGGACAGCGAATGAAAAACTGTTTTTT.

V usage is TRBV4-2 and J usage is TRBJ2-1; 10 nucleotides agree with TRBD2. V was clipped by 0 bases and J by 3 bases; unmatched bases: 2. The CDR3 spans 16 residues. The germline V gene has CDR1 LGHNA and CDR2 YNFKEQ. This CDR3 reads CASSQDLAGDYNEQFF. The CDR3 nucleotides are TGTGCCAGCAGCCAAGATCTAGCGGGGGACTACAATGAGCAGTTCTTC.

This sequence joins TRBV27 and TRBJ2-7; TRBD2 might be the D (7 bases). Between the trimmed V and J ends, which lost 6 bases and 2 bases, there was a span of 14 bases. The CDR3 totals 14 residues. Germline CDR1 is MNHEY and CDR2 is SMNVEV (reference sequence). DNA for the CDR3: TGTGCCAGCAGCTCCAAGGGGGGGCCCTACGAGCAGTACTTC. Translated: CASSSKGGPYEQYF.

V is TRBV18 and J is TRBJ2-6; D is unresolved. Looked up from germline, CDR1 is KGHSH and CDR2 is LQKENI. V was clipped by 4 bases and J by 0 bases, with 4 bases between them. This CDR3 region has 14 residues. The CDR3 loop reads CASSRVSGANVLTF. The CDR3 coding sequence is TGTGCCAGCTCACGCGTCTCTGGGGCCAACGTCCTGACTTTC. The full variable domain, with the rest looked up from reference TRBV18 and TRBJ2-6, is NAGVMQNPRHLVRRRGQEARLRCSPMKGHSHVYWYRQLPEEGLKFMVYLQKENIIDESGMPKERFSAEFPKEGPSILRIQQVVRGDSAAYFCASSRVSGANVLTFGAGSRLTVL.

The chain couples TRBV4-1 to TRBJ2-3, with TRBD1 matching over 8 bases. Germline trimming cut 6 bases from V and 5 bases from J; bases unmatched to any gene: 22. The CDR3 is 19 residues long. Per the germline V gene, CDR1 is MGHRA and CDR2 is YSYEKL. CDR3 in amino acids: CASRPLWKDLQGAKDTQYF. CDR3 coding DNA: TGCGCCAGCAGACCCCTTTGGAAGGATCTTCAGGGGGCAAAAGATACGCAGTATTTT.

This clone was seen only once. The chain is built from TRBV6-1 and TRBJ1-4, with D possibly matching TRBD1 (6 bases). CDR1 MNHNS and CDR2 SASEGT come from the germline V gene. This CDR3 region has 15 residues. V lost 2 bases, J lost 8 bases, and 15 bases lay in between. The CDR3, as DNA: TGTGCCAGCAGTGAACTGCAGGGGATCGGCGAAAAACTGTTTTTT. Encoded protein: CASSELQGIGEKLFF.

The chain combines TRBV29-1 with TRBJ1-1; 7 bases line up with TRBD1. This CDR3 has 13 residues. Germline values: CDR1 SQVTM, CDR2 ANQGSEA. V shed 7 bases and J 1 base; nucleotides not matched to a gene: 6. The CDR3 protein is CSAHRGPNTEAFF. The CDR3 DNA follows: TGCAGCGCCCACAGGGGACCGAACACTGAAGCTTTCTTT.

The V and J genes are TRBV27 and TRBJ1-5; TRBD1 agrees at 8 bases. Trimming at V came to 3 bases and at J to 7 bases, leaving 5 bases not matched to a gene. Germline CDR1 and CDR2: MNHEY and SMNVEV (reference sequence). The CDR3 extends over 14 amino acids. CDR3 residues: CASSFRGRRQPQHF. For the CDR3, the DNA is TGTGCCAGCAGTTTCAGGGGGCGCAGACAGCCCCAGCATTTT.

This clone was found once. The CDR3 sequence: CASSSPRTGRYEQYF. CDR3 nucleotides: TGTGCCAGCAGCTCCCCCCGGACAGGGAGGTACGAGCAGTACTTC. The J gene is TRBJ2-5, the V gene TRBV11-2, with 8 nucleotides matching TRBD1. The assigned J gene may be wrong: the sequence end matches TRBJ2-7 better. CDR3 length equals 15 residues. Germline assignment: CDR1 SGHAT and CDR2 FQNNGV.

This clone has just one count. The chain has TRBV6-1 and TRBJ1-4; 7 bases fit TRBD1. Trimming removed 7 bases from V and 3 bases from J; junction bases left unmatched: 5. This CDR3 is 14 amino acids long. Germline V gene lookup returns CDR1 MNHNS and CDR2 SASEGT. CDR3: CASKRDSSNEKLFF. The CDR3 DNA sequence: TGTGCCAGCAAGAGGGACAGTTCTAATGAAAAACTGTTTTTT.

CDR3 loop: CASSEGPKETQYF. The CDR3 DNA reads TGTGCCAGCAGTGAGGGCCCCAAGGAGACCCAGTACTTC. The chain has TRBV6-1 and TRBJ2-5; D unresolved. This CDR3 contains 13 residues. Trimming stripped 3 bases from V and 5 bases from J, with 10 bases between. Germline values: CDR1 MNHNS, CDR2 SASEGT.

This clone was detected only once. The genes are TRBV4-2 and TRBJ1-2; 9 bases align to TRBD1. This CDR3 is 15 amino acids long. The V segment lost 4 bases and the J segment 5 bases; nucleotides outside the gene matches: 8. Germline values: CDR1 LGHNA, CDR2 YNFKEQ. CDR3 region: CASSPKTGGEYGYTF. The DNA of the CDR3 is TGTGCCAGCAGCCCTAAAACAGGGGGCGAGTATGGCTACACCTTC.

This clone was picked up one time. The V call is TRBV5-1, the J call TRBJ1-1, with D unclear. The V end lost 0 bases, the J end lost 4 bases, and 7 bases lay between the germline ends. The germline V gene encodes CDR1 SGHRS and CDR2 YFSETQ. This CDR3 has 13 residues. In DNA form, the CDR3 reads TGCGCCAGCAGCTTGGAACAGAGCACTGAAGCTTTCTTT. Translated: CASSLEQSTEAFF.

This chain uses TRBV10-3 with TRBJ2-1; D uncertain. The V gene lost 4 bases and the J gene lost 7 bases, with 5 bases spanning the gap. CDR1 is ENHRY, CDR2 SYGVKD, per germline. The CDR3 covers 11 residues. The CDR3 is CAISVRNEQFF. The CDR3, as DNA: TGTGCCATCAGTGTCAGGAATGAGCAGTTCTTC.

The chain links TRBV6-1 to TRBJ1-2, with 7 bases aligning to TRBD1. After removal of 1 base from V and 4 bases from J, the junction contained 6 bases not matched to a gene. The CDR3 is 15 amino acids. Germline V gene sequence: CDR1 MNHNS, CDR2 SASEGT. CDR3 sequence (DNA): TGTGCCAGCAGTGAAGGGAGGGGGCCTTTCTATGGCTACACCTTC. Translated, it gives CASSEGRGPFYGYTF.

The gene calls are TRBV6-1 and TRBJ1-1, with D perhaps TRBD1 (6 bases). The CDR3 has 12 amino acids. CDR1 and CDR2 (germline): MNHNS, SASEGT. Trimming shortened V by 4 bases and J by 10 bases, and 13 bases separated the two germline ends. The CDR3 spells CASSVGGGAAFF. The CDR3 nucleotides are TGTGCCAGCAGTGTCGGCGGGGGGGCAGCTTTCTTT.